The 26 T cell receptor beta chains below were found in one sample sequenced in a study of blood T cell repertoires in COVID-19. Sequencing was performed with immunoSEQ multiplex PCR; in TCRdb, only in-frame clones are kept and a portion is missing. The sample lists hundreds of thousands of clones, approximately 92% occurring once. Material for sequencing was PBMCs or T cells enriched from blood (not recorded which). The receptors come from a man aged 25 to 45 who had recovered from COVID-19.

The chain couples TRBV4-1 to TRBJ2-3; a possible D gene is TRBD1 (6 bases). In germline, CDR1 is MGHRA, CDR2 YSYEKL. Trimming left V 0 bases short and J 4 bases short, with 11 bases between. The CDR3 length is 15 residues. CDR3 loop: CASSQDRTAPDTQYF. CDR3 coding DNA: TGCGCCAGCAGCCAAGATAGGACAGCCCCAGATACGCAGTATTTT.

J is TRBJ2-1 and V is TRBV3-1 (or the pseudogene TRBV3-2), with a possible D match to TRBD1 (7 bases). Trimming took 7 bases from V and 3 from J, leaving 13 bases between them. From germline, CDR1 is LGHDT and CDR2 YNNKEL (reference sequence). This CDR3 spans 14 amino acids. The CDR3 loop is CASTGGGYYNEQFF. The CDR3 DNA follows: TGTGCCAGCACCGGAGGGGGCTACTACAATGAGCAGTTCTTC.

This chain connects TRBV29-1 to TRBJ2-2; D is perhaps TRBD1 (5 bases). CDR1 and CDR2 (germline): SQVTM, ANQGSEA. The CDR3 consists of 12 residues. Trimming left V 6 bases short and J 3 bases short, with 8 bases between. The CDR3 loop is CSVKGDTGELFF. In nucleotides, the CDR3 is TGCAGCGTGAAAGGGGACACCGGGGAGCTGTTTTTT.

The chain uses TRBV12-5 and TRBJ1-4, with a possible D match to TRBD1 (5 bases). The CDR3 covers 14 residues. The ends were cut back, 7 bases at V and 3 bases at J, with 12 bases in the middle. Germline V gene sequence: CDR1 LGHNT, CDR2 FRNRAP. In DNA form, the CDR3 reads TGTGCTAGTGCCCAGGGTTCGGCTAATGAAAAACTGTTTTTT. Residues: CASAQGSANEKLFF.

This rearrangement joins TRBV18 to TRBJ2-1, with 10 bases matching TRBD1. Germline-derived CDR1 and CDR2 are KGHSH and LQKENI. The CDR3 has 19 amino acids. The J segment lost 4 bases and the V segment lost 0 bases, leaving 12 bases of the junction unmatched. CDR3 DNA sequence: TGTGCCAGCTCACCACCTGGGACAGGGGTATTAGCGGGATACAATGAGCAGTTCTTC. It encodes CASSPPGTGVLAGYNEQFF.

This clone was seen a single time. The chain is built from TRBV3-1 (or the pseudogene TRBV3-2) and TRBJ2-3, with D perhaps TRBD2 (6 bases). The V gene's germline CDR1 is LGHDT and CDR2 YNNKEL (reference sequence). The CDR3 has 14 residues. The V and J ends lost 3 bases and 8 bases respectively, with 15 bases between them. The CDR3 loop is CASSQDTGVSTQYF. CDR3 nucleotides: TGTGCCAGCAGCCAGGACACGGGAGTAAGTACGCAGTATTTT.

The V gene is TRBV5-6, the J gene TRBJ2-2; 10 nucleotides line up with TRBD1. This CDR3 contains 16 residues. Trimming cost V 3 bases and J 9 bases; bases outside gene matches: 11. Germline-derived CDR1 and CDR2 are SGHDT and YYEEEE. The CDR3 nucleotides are TGTGCCAGCAGCTGGGGACAGGGGAGCCTCGTTAGGGAGCTGTTTTTT. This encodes CASSWGQGSLVRELFF.

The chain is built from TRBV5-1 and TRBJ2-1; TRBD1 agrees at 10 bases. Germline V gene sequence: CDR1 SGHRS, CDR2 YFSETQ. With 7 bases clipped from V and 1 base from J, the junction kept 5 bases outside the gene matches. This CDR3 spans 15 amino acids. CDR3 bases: TGCGCCAGCGTACCGGGACAGGGGTCCTACAATGAGCAGTTCTTC. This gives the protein CASVPGQGSYNEQFF.

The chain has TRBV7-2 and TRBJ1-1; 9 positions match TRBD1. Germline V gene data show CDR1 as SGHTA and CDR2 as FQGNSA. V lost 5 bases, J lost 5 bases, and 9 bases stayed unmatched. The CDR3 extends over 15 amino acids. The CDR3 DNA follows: TGTGCCAGCAGCCTACTGGGACAGGGATCGACTGAAGCTTTCTTT. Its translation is CASSLLGQGSTEAFF. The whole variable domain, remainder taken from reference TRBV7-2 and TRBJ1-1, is GAGVSQSPSNKVTEKGKDVELRCDPISGHTALYWYRQSLGQGLEFLIYFQGNSAPDKSGLPSDRFSAERTGGSVSTLTIQRTQQEDSAVYLCASSLLGQGSTEAFFGQGTRLTVV.

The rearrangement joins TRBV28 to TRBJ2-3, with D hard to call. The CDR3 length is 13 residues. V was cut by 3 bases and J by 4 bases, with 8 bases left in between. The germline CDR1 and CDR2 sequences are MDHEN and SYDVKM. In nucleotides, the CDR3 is TGTGCCAGCAGTTTCTACGGAGCAGATACGCAGTATTTT. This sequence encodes CASSFYGADTQYF.

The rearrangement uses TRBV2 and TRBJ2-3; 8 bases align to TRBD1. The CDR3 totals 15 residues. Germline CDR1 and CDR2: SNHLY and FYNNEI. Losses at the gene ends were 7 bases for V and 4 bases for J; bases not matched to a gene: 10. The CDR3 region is CASTEFSGGADTQYF. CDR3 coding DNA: TGTGCCAGCACGGAATTCTCAGGGGGCGCAGATACGCAGTATTTT.

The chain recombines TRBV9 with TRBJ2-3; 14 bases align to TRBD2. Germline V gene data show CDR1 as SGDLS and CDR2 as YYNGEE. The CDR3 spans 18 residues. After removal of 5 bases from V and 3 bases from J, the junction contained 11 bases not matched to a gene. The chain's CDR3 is CASSRPGLAGEWTDTQYF. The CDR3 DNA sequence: TGTGCCAGCAGTCGACCGGGACTAGCGGGAGAATGGACAGATACGCAGTATTTT. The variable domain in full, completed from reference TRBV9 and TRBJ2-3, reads DSGVTQTPKHLITATGQRVTLRCSPRSGDLSVYWYQQSLDQGLQFLIQYYNGEERAKGNILERFSAQQFPDLHSELNLSSLELGDSALYFCASSRPGLAGEWTDTQYFGPGTRLTVL.

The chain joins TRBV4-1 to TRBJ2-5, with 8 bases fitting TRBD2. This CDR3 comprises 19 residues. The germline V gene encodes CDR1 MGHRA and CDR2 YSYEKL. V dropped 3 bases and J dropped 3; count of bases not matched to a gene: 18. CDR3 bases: TGCGCCAGCAGCCAGGAACCTAACTTGGGGACTAGAACAAAAGAGACCCAGTACTTC. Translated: CASSQEPNLGTRTKETQYF.

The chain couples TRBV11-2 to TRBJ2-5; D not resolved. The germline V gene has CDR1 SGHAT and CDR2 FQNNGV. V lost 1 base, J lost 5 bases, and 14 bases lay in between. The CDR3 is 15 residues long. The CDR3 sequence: CASSLGGQALETQYF. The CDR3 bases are TGTGCCAGCAGCTTAGGTGGGCAGGCCCTCGAGACCCAGTACTTC.

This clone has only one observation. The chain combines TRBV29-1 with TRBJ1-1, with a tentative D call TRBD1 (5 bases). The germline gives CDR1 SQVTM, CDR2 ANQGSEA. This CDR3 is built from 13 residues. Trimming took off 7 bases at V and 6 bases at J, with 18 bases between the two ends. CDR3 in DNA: TGCAGCGGGGGGAGGAGGGATAAAGCTGAAGCTTTCTTT. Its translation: CSGGRRDKAEAFF.

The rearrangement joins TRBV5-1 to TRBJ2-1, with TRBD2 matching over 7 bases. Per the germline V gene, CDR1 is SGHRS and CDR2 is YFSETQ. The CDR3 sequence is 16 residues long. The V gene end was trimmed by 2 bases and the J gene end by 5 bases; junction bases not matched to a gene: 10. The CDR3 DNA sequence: TGCGCCAGCAGCTTTGTGGCTAGCGGAACTCACAATGAGCAGTTCTTC. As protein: CASSFVASGTHNEQFF.

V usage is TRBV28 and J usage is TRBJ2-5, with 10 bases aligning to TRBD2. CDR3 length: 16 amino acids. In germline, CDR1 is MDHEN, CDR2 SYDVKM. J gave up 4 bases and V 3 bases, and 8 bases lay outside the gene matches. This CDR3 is CASSFSSGSRLETQYF. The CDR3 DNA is TGTGCCAGCAGTTTCTCTAGCGGGAGTCGTTTAGAGACCCAGTACTTC.

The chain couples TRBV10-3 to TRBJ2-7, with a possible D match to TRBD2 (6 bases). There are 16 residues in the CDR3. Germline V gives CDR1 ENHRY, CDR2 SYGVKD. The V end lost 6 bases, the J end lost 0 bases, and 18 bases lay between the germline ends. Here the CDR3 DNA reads TGTGCCATCAGCGGAAAGGGACTCCCAAGCTCCTACGAGCAGTACTTC. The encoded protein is CAISGKGLPSSYEQYF.

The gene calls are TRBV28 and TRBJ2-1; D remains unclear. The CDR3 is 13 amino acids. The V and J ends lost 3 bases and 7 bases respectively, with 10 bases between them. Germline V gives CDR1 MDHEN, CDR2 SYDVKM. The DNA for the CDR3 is TGTGCCAGCAGTTTGGAGTCCACGAATGAGCAGTTCTTC. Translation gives CASSLESTNEQFF.

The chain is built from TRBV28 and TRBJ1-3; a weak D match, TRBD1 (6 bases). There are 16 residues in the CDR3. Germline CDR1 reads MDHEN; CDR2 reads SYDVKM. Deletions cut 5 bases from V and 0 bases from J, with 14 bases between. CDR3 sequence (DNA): TGTGCCAGCAGTCCAGCAGGGGTTAGCTCTGGAAACACCATATATTTT. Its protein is CASSPAGVSSGNTIYF.

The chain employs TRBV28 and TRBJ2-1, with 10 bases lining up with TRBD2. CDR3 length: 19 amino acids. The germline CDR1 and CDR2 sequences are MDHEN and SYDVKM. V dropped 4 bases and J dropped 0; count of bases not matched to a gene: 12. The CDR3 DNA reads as TGTGCCAGCAGTTCACCGTGGACTAGCGGTCCACTCTCCTACAATGAGCAGTTCTTC. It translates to CASSSPWTSGPLSYNEQFF.

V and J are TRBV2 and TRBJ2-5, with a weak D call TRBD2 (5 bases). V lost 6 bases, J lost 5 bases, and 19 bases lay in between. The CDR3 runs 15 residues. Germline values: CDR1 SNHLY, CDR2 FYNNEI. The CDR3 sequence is CASRARAEGGETQYF. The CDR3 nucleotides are TGTGCCAGCAGGGCGAGGGCCGAGGGTGGGGAGACCCAGTACTTC.

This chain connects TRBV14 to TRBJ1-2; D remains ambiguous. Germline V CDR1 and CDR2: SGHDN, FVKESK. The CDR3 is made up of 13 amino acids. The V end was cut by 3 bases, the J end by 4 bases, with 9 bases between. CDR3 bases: TGTGCCAGCAGCCATGTTACGAGCTATGGCTACACCTTC. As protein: CASSHVTSYGYTF.

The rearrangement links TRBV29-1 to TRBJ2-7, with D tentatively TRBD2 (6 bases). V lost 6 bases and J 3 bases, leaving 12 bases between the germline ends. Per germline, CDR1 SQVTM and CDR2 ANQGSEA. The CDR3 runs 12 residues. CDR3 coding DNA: TGCAGCGTGGAGGGACTGCGCTACGAGCAGTACTTC. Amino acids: CSVEGLRYEQYF.

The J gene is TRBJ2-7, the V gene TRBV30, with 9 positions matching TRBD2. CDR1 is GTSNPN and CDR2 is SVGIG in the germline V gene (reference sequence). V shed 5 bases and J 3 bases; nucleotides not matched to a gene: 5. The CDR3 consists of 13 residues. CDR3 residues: CAWAGGTSYEQYF. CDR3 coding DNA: TGTGCCTGGGCGGGGGGGACTAGCTACGAGCAGTACTTC.

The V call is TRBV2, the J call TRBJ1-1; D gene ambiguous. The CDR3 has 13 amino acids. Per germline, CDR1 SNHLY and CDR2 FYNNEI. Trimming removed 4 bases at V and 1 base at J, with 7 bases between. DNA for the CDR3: TGTGCCAGCAGTGCTGAGCGGAACACTGAAGCTTTCTTT. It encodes CASSAERNTEAFF.